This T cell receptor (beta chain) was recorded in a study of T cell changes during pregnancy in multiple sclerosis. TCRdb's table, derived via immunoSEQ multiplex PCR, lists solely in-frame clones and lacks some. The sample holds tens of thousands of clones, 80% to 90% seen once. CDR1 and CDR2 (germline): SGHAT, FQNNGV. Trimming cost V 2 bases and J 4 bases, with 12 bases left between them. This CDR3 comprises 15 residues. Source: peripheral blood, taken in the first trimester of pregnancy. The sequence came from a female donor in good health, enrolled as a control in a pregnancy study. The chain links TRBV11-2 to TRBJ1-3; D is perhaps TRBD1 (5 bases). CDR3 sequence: CASSLSAGMGNTIYF. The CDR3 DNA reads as TGTGCCAGCAGCTTATCGGCAGGGATGGGAAACACCATATATTTT.